A selection of T cell receptor beta chains follows, all from one sample in a study of blood T cells in healthy people across ages. TCRdb re-analysed the 5' RACE reads in MiXCR, keeping a single row per CDR3 protein. The sample includes 1,500,000 or so distinct CDR3 sequences, roughly two fifths of them seen just once. Material: blood. Every receptor here comes from a young woman in good health. The conserved cysteine and the conserved F or W are not part of the CDR3 here. The order of the fields is J gene, V gene, CDR3 protein.

NA,TRBV6-5,ASSTRDRAEQY
TRBJ2-5,TRBV12-3/TRBV12-4,ASSRETLSPSLYNEQY
TRBJ1-5,TRBV20-1,SARRRGYNQPQH
TRBJ1-3,TRBV6-6,ASSLDTFSGNTIY
TRBJ2-5,TRBV6-1,ASRTTAGTQY
TRBJ2-3,TRBV12-3/TRBV12-4,ASREDREVPDTQY
TRBJ2-2,TRBV4-3,ASSRSGSNTGELF
TRBJ2-1,TRBV6-2/TRBV6-3,ASRGDGVNLNEQF
TRBJ1-2,TRBV20-1,SARDPRQGQSGYT
TRBJ2-7,TRBV27,ASSLSQGITYEQY
TRBJ2-1,TRBV11-2,ASSTIGRLSMQSF
TRBJ1-4,TRBV12-3/TRBV12-4,ATSIRDSGEKLF
TRBJ1-6,TRBV7-8,ASSLSFGYSPLH
TRBJ2-5,TRBV20-1,SARDPRGQETQY
NA,TRBV7-9,ASSLEELGHISYNEQY
NA,TRBV5-1,ASSLSQLSETQY
TRBJ2-3,TRBV2,ASSEARLAVLDTQY